This record covers a single TCR beta chain. Its antigen is undetermined. Clones were read by immunoSEQ multiplex PCR, and TCRdb kept only the in-frame ones, dropping some. Of 90,000 to 150,000 clones listed, 85% to 90% were seen once; the top ten hold 3.5% to 4.5%. This entry belongs to a study of T cell responses to AZD1222 COVID-19 vaccine. On the study more broadly: The study pooled second doses at about 4 or about 12 weeks. Study-level points and caveats: Researchers took repertoire samples only after the peak T cell response had come. Donors, mostly white British, included more females; clonal diversity was possibly underestimated. The breadth and depth of Spike-specific TCRs increased once two AZD1222 doses had been given.

The TCR originated in an adult in good health. Sequenced material: peripheral blood, taken on day 0 of AZD1222 vaccination.

The CDR3 spells CAWTLGQSYPVSGNTIYF. The CDR3 DNA reads as TGTGCCTGGACCCTCGGACAGTCGTACCCCGTCTCTGGAAACACCATATATTTT. The rearrangement links TRBV30 to TRBJ1-3; D is perhaps TRBD1 (6 bases). The CDR3 has 18 residues. V lost 4 bases to trimming and J lost 0 bases, with 22 bases between them. Per the germline V gene, CDR1 is GTSNPN and CDR2 is SVGIG (reference sequence).